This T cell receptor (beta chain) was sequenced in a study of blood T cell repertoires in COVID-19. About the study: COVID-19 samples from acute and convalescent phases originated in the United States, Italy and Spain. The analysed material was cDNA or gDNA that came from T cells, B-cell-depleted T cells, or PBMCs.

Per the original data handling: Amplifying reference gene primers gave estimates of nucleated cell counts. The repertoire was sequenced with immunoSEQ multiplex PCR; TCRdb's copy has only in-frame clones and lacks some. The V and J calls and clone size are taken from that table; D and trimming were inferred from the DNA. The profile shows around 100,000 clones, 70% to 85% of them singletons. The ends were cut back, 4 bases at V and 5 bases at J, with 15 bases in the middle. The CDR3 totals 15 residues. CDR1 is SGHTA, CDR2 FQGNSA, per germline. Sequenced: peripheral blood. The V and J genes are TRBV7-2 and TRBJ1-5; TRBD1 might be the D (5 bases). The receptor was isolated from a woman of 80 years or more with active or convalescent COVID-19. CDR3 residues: CASSSWGRADQPQHF. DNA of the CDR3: TGTGCCAGCAGCTCTTGGGGGAGGGCGGATCAGCCCCAGCATTTT.